These T cell receptor beta chains were read from a single sample in a study of beta chain features in type 1 diabetes. Sequencing used immunoSEQ multiplex PCR; TCRdb keeps in-frame clones, though not all of them. The profile shows 350,000 or so clones, less than 20% of them singletons. What was sequenced was naive CD4+ T cells from blood. The receptors here all came from a woman younger than 35 in good health. Each CDR3 is given with its conserved first and last residue. The order of the fields is clone size, V gene, J gene, D gene, CDR3 DNA, CDR3 protein. The D gene is left open where the match is weak. Clone size is shown for a subset of rows, as once, few, many or a class of expanded clone.

clone size: few; V gene: TRBV7-9; J gene: TRBJ2-7; D gene: TRBD1; CDR3 DNA: TGTGCCAGCAGCTCGGGACAGGATACCTACGAGCAGTACTTC; CDR3 protein: CASSSGQDTYEQYF
clone size: NA; V gene: TRBV6-5; J gene: TRBJ1-2; D gene: NA; CDR3 DNA: TGTGCCAGCAGGGGCACAGGGACTAACTATGGCTACACCTTC; CDR3 protein: CASRGTGTNYGYTF
clone size: NA; V gene: TRBV5-6; J gene: TRBJ2-5; D gene: NA; CDR3 DNA: TGTGCCAGCAGCTTGAGGGGGACGGGCGAAGAGACCCAGTACTTC; CDR3 protein: CASSLRGTGEETQYF
clone size: NA; V gene: TRBV30; J gene: TRBJ2-7; D gene: NA; CDR3 DNA: TGTGCCTGGAGTAATTTACTGCAAAGTGGGCCGACCTTC; CDR3 protein: CAWSNLLQSGPTF
clone size: NA; V gene: TRBV5-1; J gene: TRBJ2-2; D gene: TRBD2; CDR3 DNA: TGCGCCAGCAGCTCCCTAGCGGGAAGGGCCGGGGAGCTGTTTTTT; CDR3 protein: CASSSLAGRAGELFF
clone size: few; V gene: TRBV14; J gene: TRBJ1-3; D gene: NA; CDR3 DNA: TGTGCCAGCAGAAAGAGCTCTGGAAACACCATATATTTT; CDR3 protein: CASRKSSGNTIYF
clone size: few; V gene: TRBV30; J gene: TRBJ1-1; D gene: NA; CDR3 DNA: TGTGCCTGGATCTTACAGGGTGTCACTGAAGCTTTCTTT; CDR3 protein: CAWILQGVTEAFF
clone size: NA; V gene: TRBV30; J gene: TRBJ1-1; D gene: NA; CDR3 DNA: TGTGCCTGGAGGGCTAACCGAGGAACTGAAGCTTTCTTT; CDR3 protein: CAWRANRGTEAFF
clone size: few; V gene: TRBV30; J gene: TRBJ1-1; D gene: NA; CDR3 DNA: TGTGCCTGGGCCCGAACAGGTGAAGCTTTCTTT; CDR3 protein: CAWARTGEAFF
clone size: NA; V gene: TRBV5-1; J gene: TRBJ2-3; D gene: TRBD2; CDR3 DNA: TGCGCCAGCAGCTCCCGGGGGGGCAGTGGAGATACGCAGTATTTT; CDR3 protein: CASSSRGGSGDTQYF
clone size: few; V gene: TRBV6-5; J gene: TRBJ2-2; D gene: NA; CDR3 DNA: TGTGCCAGCAGTTACTTAACAGGGAACGGGGAGCTGTTTTTT; CDR3 protein: CASSYLTGNGELFF
clone size: few; V gene: TRBV23-1; J gene: TRBJ2-1; D gene: TRBD2; CDR3 DNA: TGCGCCAGCAGTCTCCTTAGCGGGGACAATGAGCAGTTCTTC; CDR3 protein: CASSLLSGDNEQFF
clone size: few; V gene: TRBV5-1; J gene: TRBJ2-7; D gene: TRBD2; CDR3 DNA: TGCGCCAGCAGCTTGGCGGTTGTTACTAGCGGGAGTGACGAGCAGTACTTC; CDR3 protein: CASSLAVVTSGSDEQYF
clone size: NA; V gene: TRBV19; J gene: TRBJ2-7; D gene: TRBD1; CDR3 DNA: TGTGCCTCGAGCCCGGACAGGGTTGGATACGAGCAGTACTTC; CDR3 protein: CASSPDRVGYEQYF
clone size: NA; V gene: TRBV5-1; J gene: TRBJ2-3; D gene: NA; CDR3 DNA: TGCGCCAGCAGCACTGGACAGTCCTTCACAGATACGCAGTATTTT; CDR3 protein: CASSTGQSFTDTQYF
clone size: once; V gene: TRBV9; J gene: TRBJ2-2; D gene: NA; CDR3 DNA: TGTGCCAGCAACAAAGTTGGGGGGACCGGGGAGCTGTTTTTT; CDR3 protein: CASNKVGGTGELFF
clone size: NA; V gene: TRBV4-1; J gene: TRBJ2-1; D gene: TRBD2; CDR3 DNA: TGCGCCAGCAGCCACCGCGGGACTAGCGACTACAATGAGCAGTTCTTC; CDR3 protein: CASSHRGTSDYNEQFF
clone size: NA; V gene: TRBV4-2; J gene: TRBJ1-6; D gene: NA; CDR3 DNA: TGTGCCAGCAGCCAAGATGTCTGGGAGGCGAATTCACCCCTCCACTTT; CDR3 protein: CASSQDVWEANSPLHF
clone size: few; V gene: TRBV5-1; J gene: TRBJ2-1; D gene: TRBD2; CDR3 DNA: TGCGCCAGCAGCATGGGACTAGCGGGAGTCAACGTGTACAATGAGCAGTTCTTC; CDR3 protein: CASSMGLAGVNVYNEQFF
clone size: few; V gene: TRBV29-1; J gene: TRBJ1-2; D gene: TRBD1; CDR3 DNA: TGCAGCGTTGCTGGGACAGGGGACTATGGCTACACCTTC; CDR3 protein: CSVAGTGDYGYTF
clone size: few; V gene: TRBV2; J gene: TRBJ1-4; D gene: NA; CDR3 DNA: TGTGCCAGCAGCTCCCCAGGGAGGACTAATGAAAAACTGTTTTTT; CDR3 protein: CASSSPGRTNEKLFF
clone size: few; V gene: TRBV18; J gene: TRBJ1-5; D gene: TRBD1; CDR3 DNA: TGTGCCAGCTCAACTACAGGGGGAGCCAATCAGCCCCAGCATTTT; CDR3 protein: CASSTTGGANQPQHF
clone size: few; V gene: TRBV29-1; J gene: TRBJ2-3; D gene: TRBD2; CDR3 DNA: TGCAGCGTCCTGAGCGGGGGGGCCAGAGATACGCAGTATTTT; CDR3 protein: CSVLSGGARDTQYF
clone size: NA; V gene: TRBV30; J gene: TRBJ2-3; D gene: NA; CDR3 DNA: TGTGCCTGGAGTGCCCTCCGGGTCCCGGATACGCAGTATTTT; CDR3 protein: CAWSALRVPDTQYF
clone size: few; V gene: TRBV19; J gene: TRBJ1-2; D gene: TRBD1; CDR3 DNA: TGTGCCAGTAGTACCGGACAGGGCGGCAATGGCTACACCTTC; CDR3 protein: CASSTGQGGNGYTF
clone size: NA; V gene: TRBV7-9; J gene: TRBJ2-6; D gene: NA; CDR3 DNA: TGTGCCAGCAGCTGGGGGGGGCCTGGGGCCAACGTCCTGACTTTC; CDR3 protein: CASSWGGPGANVLTF
clone size: few; V gene: TRBV7-2; J gene: TRBJ2-3; D gene: NA; CDR3 DNA: TGTGCCAGCAGGGGAGCGGAGACAGATACGCAGTATTTT; CDR3 protein: CASRGAETDTQYF
clone size: few; V gene: TRBV7-8; J gene: TRBJ1-5; D gene: NA; CDR3 DNA: TGTGCCAGCAGCTTAGTCCGCGAAAATCAGCCCCAGCATTTT; CDR3 protein: CASSLVRENQPQHF
clone size: once; V gene: TRBV4-1; J gene: TRBJ2-2; D gene: NA; CDR3 DNA: TGCGCCAGCGGCACGGGTCAGATGGGCGGGGAGCTGTTTTTT; CDR3 protein: CASGTGQMGGELFF
clone size: few; V gene: TRBV18; J gene: TRBJ2-7; D gene: TRBD2; CDR3 DNA: TGTGCCAGCTCACCAGGGCTAGCGGACGAGCAGTACTTC; CDR3 protein: CASSPGLADEQYF
clone size: few; V gene: TRBV7-3; J gene: TRBJ2-1; D gene: NA; CDR3 DNA: TGTGCCAGCAGCCTCCAAGGGGGTTCCTACAATGAGCAGTTCTTC; CDR3 protein: CASSLQGGSYNEQFF
clone size: NA; V gene: TRBV30; J gene: TRBJ1-2; D gene: TRBD1; CDR3 DNA: TGTGCCTGGAGTGTACGGGACAGATCTAACTATGGCTACACCTTC; CDR3 protein: CAWSVRDRSNYGYTF
clone size: few; V gene: TRBV4-3; J gene: TRBJ2-7; D gene: TRBD1; CDR3 DNA: TGCGCCAGCAGCCAGACCTTTTCTCCAGGGGGCTCCTACGAGCAGTACTTC; CDR3 protein: CASSQTFSPGGSYEQYF
clone size: NA; V gene: TRBV6-5; J gene: TRBJ2-7; D gene: NA; CDR3 DNA: TGTGCCAGCAGGACCGGGTGGTACGAGCAGTACTTC; CDR3 protein: CASRTGWYEQYF